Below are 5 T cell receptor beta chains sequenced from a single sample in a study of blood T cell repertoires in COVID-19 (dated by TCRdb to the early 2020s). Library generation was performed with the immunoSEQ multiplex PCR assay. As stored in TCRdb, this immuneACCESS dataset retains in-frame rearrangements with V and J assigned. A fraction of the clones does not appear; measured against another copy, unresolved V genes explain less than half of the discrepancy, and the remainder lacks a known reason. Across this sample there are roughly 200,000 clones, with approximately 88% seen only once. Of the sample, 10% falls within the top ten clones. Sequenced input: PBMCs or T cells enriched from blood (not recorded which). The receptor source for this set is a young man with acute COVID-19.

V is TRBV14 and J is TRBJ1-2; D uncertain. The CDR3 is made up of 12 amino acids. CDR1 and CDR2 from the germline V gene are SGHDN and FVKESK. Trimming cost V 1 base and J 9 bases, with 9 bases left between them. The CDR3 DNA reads TGTGCCAGCAGCCAAGGTCCGGGAAGCTACACCTTC. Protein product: CASSQGPGSYTF. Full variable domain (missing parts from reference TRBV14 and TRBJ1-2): EAGVTQFPSHSVIEKGQTVTLRCDPISGHDNLYWYRRVMGKEIKFLLHFVKESKQDESGMPNNRFLAERTGGTYSTLKVQPAELEDSGVYFCASSQGPGSYTFGSGTRLTVV.

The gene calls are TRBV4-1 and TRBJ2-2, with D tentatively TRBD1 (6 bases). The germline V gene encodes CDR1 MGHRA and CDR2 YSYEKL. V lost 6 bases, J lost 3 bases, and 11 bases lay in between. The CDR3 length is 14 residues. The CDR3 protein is CASRFQGYTGELFF. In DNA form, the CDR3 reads TGCGCCAGCAGGTTCCAGGGGTACACCGGGGAGCTGTTTTTT.

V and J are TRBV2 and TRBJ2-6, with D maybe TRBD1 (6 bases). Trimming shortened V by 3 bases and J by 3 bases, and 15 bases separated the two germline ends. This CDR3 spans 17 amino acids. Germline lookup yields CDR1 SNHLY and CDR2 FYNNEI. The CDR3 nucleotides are TGTGCCAGCAGTGAGGACAGCCCGGGGAATGGGGCCAACGTCCTGACTTTC. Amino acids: CASSEDSPGNGANVLTF.

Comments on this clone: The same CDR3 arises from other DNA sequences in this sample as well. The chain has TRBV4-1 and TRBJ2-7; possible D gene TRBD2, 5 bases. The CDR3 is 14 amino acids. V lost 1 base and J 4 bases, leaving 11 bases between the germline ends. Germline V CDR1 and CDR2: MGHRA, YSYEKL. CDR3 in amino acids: CASSQGGSSYEQYF. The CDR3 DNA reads TGCGCCAGCAGCCAAGGAGGGTCGAGTTACGAGCAGTACTTC.

The CDR3 reads CASGLAVGSYEQYF. DNA for the CDR3: TGTGCCAGCGGCCTAGCGGTCGGCTCCTACGAGCAGTACTTC. The rearrangement links TRBV5-4 to TRBJ2-7; 7 nucleotides match TRBD2. After removal of 7 bases from V and 0 bases from J, the junction contained 7 bases not matched to a gene. Germline CDR1 reads SGHNT; CDR2 reads YYREEE (reference sequence). CDR3 length equals 14 residues. Supplemented by reference TRBV5-4 and TRBJ2-7, the full variable domain reads ETGVTQSPTHLIKTRGQQVTLRCSSQSGHNTVSWYQQALGQGPQFIFQYYREEENGRGNFPPRFSGLQFPNYSSELNVNALELDDSALYLCASGLAVGSYEQYFGPGTRLTVT.